The next 28 T cell receptor beta chains were all read from a single sample in a study of post-analysis software for immune sequencing data. Study-wide results and caveats: With TRBV5-6, TRBV5-1 and TRBV20-1 included, about 5 TRBV segments were more frequent in patients than in controls.

Prepared libraries of TCR beta cDNA carried unique molecular identifiers. TCRdb redid the calling of the PCR reads with MiXCR, one entry per CDR3 protein. The table records approximately 460,000 distinct CDR3 sequences, under 55% of them present only once. The antigens of these receptors remain unknown. The sample was blood. These receptor sequences come from a girl under 18 with multiple sclerosis.

The chain combines TRBV20-1 with TRBJ2-3, with D possibly TRBD2 on 5 matching bases. The germline V gene encodes CDR1 DFQATT and CDR2 SNEGSKA (reference sequence). The V end was cut by 3 bases, the J end by 6 bases, with 13 bases between. The CDR3 runs 13 residues. The CDR3 reads CSARAVASDTQYF. CDR3 DNA sequence: TGCAGTGCTAGGGCGGTAGCGTCGGATACGCAGTATTTT.

This clonotype was found a few times. This rearrangement joins TRBV28 to TRBJ1-2; a possible D gene is TRBD1 (6 bases). V lost 7 bases and J 0 bases, leaving 9 bases between the germline ends. Germline assignment: CDR1 MDHEN and CDR2 SYDVKM. The CDR3 is 13 residues long. The CDR3 bases are TGTGCCAGCACCGACAGGACTAACTATGGCTACACCTTC. It yields the protein CASTDRTNYGYTF.

In its sample, this clonotype was seen a few times. The V and J genes are TRBV7-2 and TRBJ2-5, with D perhaps matching TRBD2 (7 bases). The germline V gene has CDR1 SGHTA and CDR2 FQGNSA. Trimming removed 1 base from V and 4 bases from J, with 19 bases in between. The CDR3 is 17 amino acids. CDR3 sequence: CASSLVRAGALGETQYF. CDR3 bases: TGTGCCAGCAGCTTAGTACGGGCGGGGGCTCTAGGAGAGACCCAGTACTTC.

This clonotype was detected once. The chain joins TRBV5-1 to TRBJ2-5; 9 bases match TRBD2. This CDR3 comprises 15 residues. Germline loops: CDR1 SGHRS, CDR2 YFSETQ. J gave up 3 bases and V 0 bases, and 3 bases lay outside the gene matches. Here the CDR3 reads CASSLGSGREETQYF. The CDR3 nucleotides are TGCGCCAGCAGCTTGGGTAGCGGGAGAGAAGAGACCCAGTACTTC.

This clonotype was counted a few times. CDR3 in amino acids: CSARDLASLSSYEQYF. The DNA for the CDR3 is TGCAGTGCTAGAGATTTGGCTAGCCTTAGCTCCTACGAGCAGTACTTC. The V call is TRBV20-1, the J call TRBJ2-7; tentatively, D is TRBD2 (5 bases). V lost 0 bases, J lost 0 bases, and 15 bases lay in between. The germline V gene has CDR1 DFQATT and CDR2 SNEGSKA (reference sequence). The CDR3 runs to 16 residues.

The chain recombines TRBV5-1 with TRBJ2-5; D is perhaps TRBD2 (6 bases). The length of the CDR3 is 17 residues. CDR1 is SGHRS, CDR2 YFSETQ, per germline. V shed 0 bases and J shed 1 base, with 16 bases lying between them. The CDR3 reads CASSLATVVSGQETQYF. CDR3 nucleotide sequence: TGCGCCAGCAGCTTGGCCACAGTCGTTAGCGGCCAAGAGACCCAGTACTTC.

Turning to this clonotype: At one boundary the junction diverges from the germline segment, which might be a read error. The chain recombines TRBV7-2 with TRBJ2-5, with 9 bases that match TRBD2. Looked up from germline, CDR1 is SGHTA and CDR2 is FQGNSA. The CDR3 contains 15 residues. CDR3 protein: CAGSLWAGGQETQYF. The CDR3 coding sequence is TGTGCCGGCAGCTTATGGGCGGGAGGGCAAGAGACCCAGTACTTC.

This clonotype was seen more than once but under ten times. The DNA of the CDR3 is TGTGCCAGCAGACGGGGACAGGGTTTAGATACGCAGTATTTT. This gives the protein CASRRGQGLDTQYF. The rearrangement uses TRBV12-3 or TRBV12-4 and TRBJ2-3, with 9 bases lining up with TRBD1. The CDR3 consists of 14 residues. The trim removed 6 bases at V and 5 bases at J, leaving 6 bases unmatched.

At least ten counts were recorded for this clonotype. This sequence joins TRBV6-6 and TRBJ2-1, with unresolved D. In germline, CDR1 is MNHNY, CDR2 SVGAGI (reference sequence). V lost 6 bases and J lost 0, with 12 bases in between. The CDR3 loop spans 15 amino acids. CDR3 region: CASRYELSSYNEQFF. CDR3 nucleotides: TGTGCCAGCAGGTACGAGCTCAGCTCCTACAATGAGCAGTTCTTC.

The rearrangement joins TRBV15 to TRBJ2-7; the match to TRBD2 covers 7 bases. This CDR3 comprises 12 residues. In germline, CDR1 is LNHNV, CDR2 YYDKDF (reference sequence). J gave up 7 bases and V 5 bases, and 5 bases lay outside the gene matches. The CDR3, as DNA: TGTGCCACCAGCGGCCGAGCGGGAGAGCAGTACTTC. Translated, it gives CATSGRAGEQYF.

This clonotype was seen once. This chain uses TRBV6-2 or TRBV6-3 with TRBJ2-7; 8 positions match TRBD1. Germline V gene lookup returns CDR1 MNHEY and CDR2 SVGEGT. After removal of 6 bases from V and 9 bases from J, the junction contained 10 bases not matched to a gene. CDR3 length: 13 amino acids. The CDR3 spells CASRGQVLRGQYF. In DNA form, the CDR3 reads TGTGCCAGCAGGGGACAGGTCCTACGAGGGCAGTACTTC.

The chain combines TRBV20-1 with TRBJ2-7; 8 bases align to TRBD1. CDR3 length equals 15 residues. J gave up 2 bases and V 0 bases, and 6 bases lay outside the gene matches. From germline, CDR1 is DFQATT and CDR2 SNEGSKA (reference sequence). CDR3 bases: TGCAGTGCTAGAGATAGGACAGGGATAACCTACGAGCAGTACTTC. It encodes CSARDRTGITYEQYF.

This chain connects TRBV5-1 to TRBJ2-3; 9 nucleotides match TRBD2. The CDR3 length is 16 residues. The V gene end was trimmed by 2 bases and the J gene end by 1 base; junction bases not matched to a gene: 5. In germline, CDR1 is SGHRS, CDR2 YFSETQ. This CDR3 reads CASSFASGRRTDTQYF. The CDR3 DNA sequence: TGCGCCAGCAGCTTCGCGAGCGGGAGGCGCACAGATACGCAGTATTTT.

This chain links TRBV6-4 with TRBJ2-1; 8 bases line up with TRBD2. Germline CDR1 reads MRHNA; CDR2 reads SNTAGT. Trimming removed 3 bases from V and 0 bases from J; junction bases left unmatched: 1. This CDR3 is 15 amino acids long. The CDR3, as DNA: TGTGCCAGCAGTGAGGCGGGAGGCTCCTACAATGAGCAGTTCTTC. Protein product: CASSEAGGSYNEQFF.

This clonotype was detected only a few times. This chain connects TRBV29-1 to TRBJ2-5, with a possible D match to TRBD2 (5 bases). CDR1 is SQVTM and CDR2 is ANQGSEA in the germline V gene. The CDR3 extends over 12 amino acids. With 7 bases removed from V and 2 bases from J, the gap between germline ends came to 11 bases. CDR3: CSADWPQETQYF. The CDR3 DNA follows: TGCAGCGCGGACTGGCCGCAAGAGACCCAGTACTTC.

This clonotype has ten or more counts. This rearrangement joins TRBV28 to TRBJ2-7; 10 bases match TRBD2. The CDR3 runs to 16 residues. Germline V gene data show CDR1 as MDHEN and CDR2 as SYDVKM. The trim removed 5 bases at V and 0 bases at J, leaving 7 bases unmatched. The CDR3, as DNA: TGTGCCAGCAGTGGTCGACTAGCGGGTACCTCCTACGAGCAGTACTTC. It translates to CASSGRLAGTSYEQYF.

The V gene is TRBV6-5, the J gene TRBJ1-5, with D unresolved. The CDR3 runs to 14 residues. Trimming pared 4 bases from V and 3 bases from J, leaving 10 bases between. From germline, CDR1 is MNHEY and CDR2 SVGAGI. The CDR3 sequence is CASSSGIPNQPQHF. The CDR3 nucleotides read TGTGCCAGCAGTTCGGGTATTCCCAATCAGCCCCAGCATTTT.

The chain links TRBV5-1 to TRBJ2-3; D remains ambiguous. Trimming took off 0 bases at V and 2 bases at J, with 10 bases between the two ends. There are 15 residues in the CDR3. Germline CDR1 and CDR2: SGHRS and YFSETQ. The CDR3 is CASSLEVGFTDTQYF. The CDR3 DNA is TGCGCCAGCAGCTTGGAGGTAGGATTCACAGATACGCAGTATTTT.

The genes are TRBV20-1 and TRBJ2-7; D possibly corresponds to TRBD1 (5 bases). The length of the CDR3 is 13 residues. The V gene lost 0 bases and the J gene lost 1 base, with 7 bases spanning the gap. Germline V CDR1 and CDR2: DFQATT, SNEGSKA (reference sequence). The CDR3 nucleotides read TGCAGTGCTAGAGACAGGGTATCCTACGAGCAGTACTTC. Translating gives CSARDRVSYEQYF.

In this sample, this clonotype turned up once. The gene calls are TRBV7-2 and TRBJ2-6; maybe TRBD2 (5 bases). Germline loops: CDR1 SGHTA, CDR2 FQGNSA. The CDR3 is 16 residues long. Trimming took off 4 bases at V and 4 bases at J, with 14 bases between the two ends. Here the CDR3 DNA reads TGTGCCAGCAGCTACGGGGTACGGCGAGGGGCCAACGTCCTGACTTTC. It codes for CASSYGVRRGANVLTF.

The chain recombines TRBV7-3 with TRBJ2-3; D gene unclear. The ends were cut back, 4 bases at V and 0 bases at J, with 11 bases in the middle. Germline V lookup: CDR1 SGHTA, CDR2 FQGTGA. The CDR3 contains 15 residues. The CDR3, as DNA: TGTGCCAGCAGCTCTAGTACAACTAGCACAGATACGCAGTATTTT. Its protein product is CASSSSTTSTDTQYF. The full variable domain, its missing parts supplied by reference TRBV7-3 and TRBJ2-3, is GAGVSQTPSNKVTEKGKYVELRCDPISGHTALYWYRQSLGQGPEFLIYFQGTGAADDSGLPNDRFFAVRPEGSVSTLKIQRTERGDSAVYLCASSSSTTSTDTQYFGPGTRLTVL.

The genes are TRBV7-9 and TRBJ2-1; D may be TRBD1 (6 bases). This CDR3 spans 15 amino acids. V was trimmed by 2 bases and J by 5 bases, leaving 13 bases between them. Germline assignment: CDR1 SEHNR and CDR2 FQNEAQ (reference sequence). The CDR3 sequence: CASSLYRDTNNEQFF. The CDR3 nucleotides read TGTGCCAGCAGCTTATATCGGGACACGAACAATGAGCAGTTCTTC.

This chain links TRBV6-2 or TRBV6-3 with TRBJ1-1, with D perhaps TRBD1 (6 bases). V gave up 0 bases and J gave up 6 bases, with 17 bases separating them. CDR1 MNHEY and CDR2 SVGEGT come from the germline V gene. This CDR3 region has 16 residues. The CDR3 nucleotides read TGTGCCAGCAGTTACTCGACGGGGGCAAGGGTAGCTGAAGCTTTCTTT. Translating gives CASSYSTGARVAEAFF.

This clonotype was detected only a few times. In DNA form, the CDR3 reads TGCAGTGCTAGAGAAGTTGGAGGACAGGATCAAGAGACCCAGTACTTC. This encodes CSAREVGGQDQETQYF. This chain uses TRBV20-1 with TRBJ2-5; 7 positions match TRBD1. In germline, CDR1 is DFQATT, CDR2 SNEGSKA (reference sequence). The CDR3 covers 16 residues. With 0 bases clipped from V and 2 bases from J, the junction kept 9 bases outside the gene matches.

The CDR3 protein is CASSLGVLNNQPQHF. CDR3 DNA: TGTGCCAGCAGCTTAGGGGTCCTCAATAATCAGCCCCAGCATTTT. The chain recombines TRBV11-2 with TRBJ1-5; D not resolved. CDR3 length: 15 amino acids. CDR1 SGHAT and CDR2 FQNNGV come from the germline V gene. Between the trimmed V and J ends, which lost 1 base and 4 bases, there was a span of 11 bases.

On this clonotype itself: Just one base apart from a much larger clone, this may be a read error. The CDR3 protein is CSASRDYIYNEQYF. The CDR3 DNA reads TGCAGTGCTAGCCGGGACTATATATACAATGAGCAGTACTTC. J is TRBJ2-5 and V is TRBV20-1; 7 positions agree with TRBD2. The CDR3 runs to 14 residues. With 3 bases clipped from V and 11 bases from J, the junction kept 15 bases outside the gene matches. Germline V gives CDR1 DFQATT, CDR2 SNEGSKA (reference sequence).

The V and J genes are TRBV9 and TRBJ2-1, with TRBD2 identical over 7 bases. Germline V lookup: CDR1 SGDLS, CDR2 YYNGEE. The V gene end was trimmed by 0 bases and the J gene end by 8 bases; junction bases not matched to a gene: 8. The CDR3 length is 15 residues. The chain's CDR3 is CASSVAGGGGDEQFF. The CDR3 coding sequence is TGTGCCAGCAGCGTAGCGGGAGGCGGCGGAGATGAGCAGTTCTTC.

This clonotype was picked up a small number of times. The rearrangement links TRBV28 to TRBJ2-1, with a weak D call TRBD2 (6 bases). The V end lost 2 bases, the J end lost 0 bases, and 8 bases lay between the germline ends. CDR1 is MDHEN, CDR2 SYDVKM, per germline. The CDR3 contains 15 residues. CDR3 sequence reads: CASSLTGDSYNEQFF. DNA for the CDR3: TGTGCCAGCAGTTTAACGGGAGACTCCTACAATGAGCAGTTCTTC. Filled out from reference TRBV28 and TRBJ2-1, the complete variable domain reads DVKVTQSSRYLVKRTGEKVFLECVQDMDHENMFWYRQDPGLGLRLIYFSYDVKMKEKGDIPEGYSVSREKKERFSLILESASTNQTSMYLCASSLTGDSYNEQFFGPGTRLTVL.